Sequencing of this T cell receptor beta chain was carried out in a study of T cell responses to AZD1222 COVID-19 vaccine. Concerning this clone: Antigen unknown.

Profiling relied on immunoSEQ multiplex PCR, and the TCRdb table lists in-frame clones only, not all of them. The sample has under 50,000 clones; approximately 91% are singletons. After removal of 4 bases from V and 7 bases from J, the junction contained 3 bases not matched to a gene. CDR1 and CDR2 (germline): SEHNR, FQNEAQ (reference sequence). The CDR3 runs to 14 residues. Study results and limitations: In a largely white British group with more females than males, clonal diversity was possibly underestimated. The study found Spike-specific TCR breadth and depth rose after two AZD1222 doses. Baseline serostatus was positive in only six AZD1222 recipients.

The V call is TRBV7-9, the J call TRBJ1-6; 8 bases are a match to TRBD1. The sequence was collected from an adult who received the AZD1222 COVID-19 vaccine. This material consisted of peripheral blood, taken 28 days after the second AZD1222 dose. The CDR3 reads CASSSQGDNSPLHF. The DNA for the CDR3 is TGTGCCAGCAGCTCACAGGGGGACAATTCACCCCTCCACTTT.